This section outlines one TCR beta chain sequence together with its context. The CDR3 totals 16 residues. V was clipped by 1 base and J by 6 bases, with 13 bases between them. Germline V gene data show CDR1 as SGHAT and CDR2 as FQNNGV. This sample stems from a study of blood T cell repertoires in COVID-19. Study at large: Collection of acute and convalescent COVID-19 samples took place in the United States, Italy and Spain. The analysed material was cDNA or gDNA that came from T cells, B-cell-depleted T cells, or PBMCs.

In the original analysis: Reference gene primer amplification in the assay estimated nucleated cell counts. The assay was immunoSEQ multiplex PCR, and TCRdb's table has in-frame clones only and misses some. V, J and clone size derive from that table, while D and trimming were established from the DNA sequence. The top ten hold less than 0.75% of the sample, which has some 430,000 clones, around 90% seen once. This rearrangement joins TRBV11-2 to TRBJ2-6; perhaps TRBD2 as D (5 bases). This sequence originates from a man between 18 and 35 years old who had recovered from COVID-19. Sequencing input: PBMCs or T cells enriched from blood (not recorded which). As DNA, the CDR3 is TGTGCCAGCAGCTTAGGAGGGCAAACAGAGGCCAACGTCCTGACTTTC. Its protein product is CASSLGGQTEANVLTF.